The rows below give T cell receptor beta chains drawn from one sample of a study of control samples from healthy donors and cancer patients. Sequencing was performed with immunoSEQ multiplex PCR; in TCRdb, only in-frame clones are kept and a portion is missing. The table has about 140,000 clones, under 95% seen once. Sequenced sample: blood. These receptors all come from a man in his forties in good health. The CDR3 runs from the conserved cysteine through the conserved F or W. Fields, in order: V gene, CDR3 protein.

>TRBV4-1
CASTETGTGYTDTQYF
>TRBV6-5
CASSRTSVGSQYF
>TRBV19
CASSARGRGETEAFF
>TRBV10-3
CAIGRQGEPNQPQHF
>TRBV11-2
CASSLTGFNYGYTF
>TRBV7-9
CASRPGGADYGYTF
>TRBV5-1
CASSLDRISPLHF
>TRBV6-1
CASSEETGSGNTIYF
>TRBV27
CASSLNRANEQFF
>TRBV6-6
CASSPSDRNTEAFF
>TRBV5-6
CASSLEGAPNTEAFF
>TRBV11-2
CASSPLTSGGFFYNEQFF
>TRBV30
CACTPGSSYNSPLHF